This is a list of T cell receptor beta chains from one sample in a study of shared T cell receptors in the human thymus. The repertoire was sequenced with immunoSEQ multiplex PCR; TCRdb's copy has only in-frame clones and lacks some. This table has about 660,000 clones, around nine tenths appearing once. The sample also formed part of further work on human thymus T cells.

The sequenced sample was thymocytes. These receptors were obtained from a boy under two years old with a congenital heart defect. Both conserved end residues are part of each CDR3. A D gene is named only where the DNA matches it firmly.

j_call | v_call | d_call | cdr3_aa
TRBJ1-1 | TRBV30 | NA | CAWSPEGGRYTEAFF
TRBJ2-5 | TRBV7-2 | TRBD1 | CASSITGGETQYF
TRBJ2-7 | TRBV19 | TRBD2 | CASSPTSGITYEQYF
TRBJ2-1 | TRBV7-8 | TRBD1 | CASSPTDRGREGEQFF
TRBJ2-3 | TRBV4-3 | TRBD2 | CASSQDDGLADPSTDTQYF
TRBJ2-1 | TRBV6-5 | TRBD1 | CASSNGRTGACEQFF
TRBJ2-3 | TRBV10-3 | NA | CAISESRSISTDTQYF
TRBJ2-1 | TRBV6-5 | NA | CASTRGRGRYNEQFF
TRBJ1-4 | TRBV4-2 | TRBD1 | CASSHGTGNEKLFF
TRBJ1-5 | TRBV19 | TRBD1 | CASSRGDSFNQPQHF
TRBJ2-6 | TRBV30 | TRBD1 | CAWSVRDSNSGANVLTF
TRBJ1-2 | TRBV30 | TRBD1 | CAWSDRDYGYTF
TRBJ2-3 | TRBV27 | TRBD2 | CASSSQRTSGRADTQYF
TRBJ2-1 | TRBV30 | TRBD2 | CAWTPREGFYNEQFF
TRBJ1-1 | TRBV5-1 | TRBD1 | CASSGGTGDNGNTEAFF
TRBJ2-7 | TRBV7-9 | NA | CASKPGRWQGSYEQYF
TRBJ2-3 | TRBV7-6 | TRBD2 | CASSGTSGADTQYF
TRBJ2-5 | TRBV5-1 | NA | CASSLRQDQETQYF
TRBJ2-7 | TRBV6-1 | TRBD2 | CASRAGLAGYEQYF
TRBJ2-1 | TRBV14 | TRBD2 | CASSQASGATNEQFF
TRBJ2-7 | TRBV27 | TRBD2 | CASRPSGLAGGRYGEQYF
TRBJ2-1 | TRBV4-3 | NA | CASSQDGLAGGESNEQFF
TRBJ1-2 | TRBV11-2 | NA | CASSPVQTIYGYTF
TRBJ1-5 | TRBV28 | NA | CASSGGNQPQHF
TRBJ2-1 | TRBV28 | NA | CASSRDLSSYNEQFF
TRBJ2-5 | TRBV5-1 | NA | CASSLAGGETQYF
TRBJ2-5 | TRBV19 | NA | CASPLRETQYF
TRBJ2-7 | TRBV7-6 | TRBD1 | CASSSQPDRVGEQYF
TRBJ2-7 | TRBV6-5 | NA | CASSSPRGDEQYF
TRBJ1-1 | TRBV18 | TRBD1 | CASSSVPGQGKLAEAFF
TRBJ2-1 | TRBV4-1 | TRBD2 | CASSITGGSYNEQFF
TRBJ2-7 | TRBV4-2 | TRBD2 | CASTRTAGGTNYEQYF
TRBJ2-2 | TRBV30 | NA | CAWSVLEQGSNTGELFF
TRBJ2-7 | TRBV7-9 | TRBD2 | CASSFWREDHPYEQYF
TRBJ2-5 | TRBV5-3 | TRBD2 | CARSTGTSGRKTQYF
TRBJ1-5 | TRBV6-6 | TRBD1 | CASRRTGGPNQPQHF
TRBJ2-6 | TRBV14 | NA | CASSPESPGANVLTF
TRBJ2-5 | TRBV30 | NA | CAWSVRGQETQYF
TRBJ2-3 | TRBV25-1 | NA | CASSPRSGGEADTQYF
TRBJ2-3 | TRBV9 | TRBD2 | CASSVQAGRGPDTQYF
TRBJ1-1 | TRBV14 | NA | CASSQGSAGGIRSAEAFF
TRBJ2-2 | TRBV7-3 | TRBD2 | CASSRGLAGDHTGELFF
TRBJ2-3 | TRBV7-9 | NA | CASSLRPTGKGTDTQYF
TRBJ2-2 | TRBV7-9 | NA | CASSSPPGGRTGELFF
TRBJ1-3 | TRBV6-5 | NA | CASSLTQGLENTIYF
TRBJ1-5 | TRBV27 | TRBD1 | CASSRRQGNQPQHF
TRBJ1-1 | TRBV5-8 | NA | CASSSLSREEIDTEAFF
TRBJ2-2 | TRBV20-1 | NA | CSARGAGELFF
TRBJ2-5 | TRBV6-1 | NA | CASSEIWTVIETQYF
TRBJ2-5 | TRBV4-2 | TRBD2 | CASSQKDAGGVVETQYF
TRBJ2-7 | TRBV10-3 | NA | CASRGPNYEQYF
TRBJ1-5 | TRBV19 | TRBD1 | CASRVQGINQPQHF
TRBJ2-7 | TRBV7-2 | TRBD1 | CASSLGQGAYEQYF
TRBJ1-1 | TRBV25-1 | NA | CASSATEREGTSEAFF
TRBJ1-2 | TRBV19 | TRBD1 | CASSRTGKGGYGYTF
TRBJ2-2 | TRBV7-9 | NA | CASSPRGDGELFF
TRBJ1-3 | TRBV7-9 | NA | CASSPSPGLAWSGNTIYF
TRBJ2-1 | TRBV4-3 | TRBD2 | CASRSSAGNSYNEQFF
TRBJ1-2 | TRBV27 | NA | CASSLYGGSYGYTF